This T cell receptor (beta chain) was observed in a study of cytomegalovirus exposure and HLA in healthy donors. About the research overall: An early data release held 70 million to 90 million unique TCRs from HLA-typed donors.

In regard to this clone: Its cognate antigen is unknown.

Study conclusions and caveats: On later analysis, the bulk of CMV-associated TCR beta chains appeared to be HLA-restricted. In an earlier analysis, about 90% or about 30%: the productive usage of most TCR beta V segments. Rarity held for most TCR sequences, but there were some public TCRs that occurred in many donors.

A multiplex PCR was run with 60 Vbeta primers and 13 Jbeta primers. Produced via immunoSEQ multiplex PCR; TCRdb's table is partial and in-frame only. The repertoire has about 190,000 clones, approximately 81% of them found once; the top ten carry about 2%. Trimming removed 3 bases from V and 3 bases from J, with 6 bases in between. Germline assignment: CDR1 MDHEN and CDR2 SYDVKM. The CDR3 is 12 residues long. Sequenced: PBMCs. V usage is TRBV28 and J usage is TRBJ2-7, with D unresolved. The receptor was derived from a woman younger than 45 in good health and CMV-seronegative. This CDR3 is CASSLRLYEQYF. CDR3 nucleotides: TGTGCCAGCAGTTTGCGCCTCTACGAGCAGTACTTC.